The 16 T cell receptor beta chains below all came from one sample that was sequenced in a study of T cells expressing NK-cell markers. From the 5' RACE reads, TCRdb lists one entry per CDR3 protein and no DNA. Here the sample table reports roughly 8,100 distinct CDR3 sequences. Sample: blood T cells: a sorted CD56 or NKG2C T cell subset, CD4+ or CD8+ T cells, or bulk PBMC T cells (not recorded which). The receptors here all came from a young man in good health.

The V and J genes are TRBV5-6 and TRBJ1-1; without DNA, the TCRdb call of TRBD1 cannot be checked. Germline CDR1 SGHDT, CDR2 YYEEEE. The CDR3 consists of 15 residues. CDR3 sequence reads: CASSLAAGGRTEAFF.

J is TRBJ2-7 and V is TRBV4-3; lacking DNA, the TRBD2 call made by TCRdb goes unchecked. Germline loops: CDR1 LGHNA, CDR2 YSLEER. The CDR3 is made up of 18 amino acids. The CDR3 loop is CASSQVLAGESTSYEQYF.

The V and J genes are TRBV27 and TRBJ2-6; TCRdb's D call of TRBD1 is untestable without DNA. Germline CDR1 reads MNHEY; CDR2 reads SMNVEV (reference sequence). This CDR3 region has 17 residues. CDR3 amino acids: CASSFHRLPSISNVLTF.

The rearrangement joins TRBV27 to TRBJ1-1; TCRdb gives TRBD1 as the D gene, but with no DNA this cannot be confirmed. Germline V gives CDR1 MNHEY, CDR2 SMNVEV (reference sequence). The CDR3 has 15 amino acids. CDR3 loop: CASSLIQGALTEAFF.

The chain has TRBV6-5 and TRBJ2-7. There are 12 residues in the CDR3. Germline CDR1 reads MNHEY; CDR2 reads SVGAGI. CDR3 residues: CASSSTLGEQYF.

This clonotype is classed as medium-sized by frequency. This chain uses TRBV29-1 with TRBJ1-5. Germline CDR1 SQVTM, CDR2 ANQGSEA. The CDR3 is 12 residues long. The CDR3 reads CSAAGGDQPQHF. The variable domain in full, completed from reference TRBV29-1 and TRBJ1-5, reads SAVISQKPSRDICQRGTSLTIQCQVDSQVTMMFWYRQQPGQSLTLIATANQGSEATYESGFVIDKFPISRPNLTFSTLTVSNMSPEDSSIYLCSAAGGDQPQHFGDGTRLSIL.

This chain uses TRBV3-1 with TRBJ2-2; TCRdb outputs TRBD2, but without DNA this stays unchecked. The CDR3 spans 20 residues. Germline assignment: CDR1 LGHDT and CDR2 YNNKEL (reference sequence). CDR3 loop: CASSQVGLAGVLIGTGELFF. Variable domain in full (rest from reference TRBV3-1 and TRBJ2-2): DTAVSQTPKYLVTQMGNDKSIKCEQNLGHDTMYWYKQDSKKFLKIMFSYNNKELIINETVPNRFSPKSPDKAHLNLHINSLELGDSAVYFCASSQVGLAGVLIGTGELFFGEGSRLTVL.

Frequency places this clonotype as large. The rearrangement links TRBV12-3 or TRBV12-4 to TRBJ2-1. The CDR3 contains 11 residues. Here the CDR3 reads CASSVMNEQFF.

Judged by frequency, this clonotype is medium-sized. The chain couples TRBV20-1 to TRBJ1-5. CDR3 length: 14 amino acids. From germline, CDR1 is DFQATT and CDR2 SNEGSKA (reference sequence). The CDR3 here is CSARGRGDNQPQHF.

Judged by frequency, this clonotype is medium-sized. The chain's CDR3 is CASSLGLGYNEQFF. This sequence joins TRBV3-1 and TRBJ2-1. Germline V gives CDR1 LGHDT, CDR2 YNNKEL (reference sequence). The CDR3 totals 14 residues.

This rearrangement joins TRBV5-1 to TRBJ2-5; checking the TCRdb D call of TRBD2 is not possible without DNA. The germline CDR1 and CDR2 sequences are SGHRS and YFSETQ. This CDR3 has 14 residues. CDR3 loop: CASSETGTKETQYF.

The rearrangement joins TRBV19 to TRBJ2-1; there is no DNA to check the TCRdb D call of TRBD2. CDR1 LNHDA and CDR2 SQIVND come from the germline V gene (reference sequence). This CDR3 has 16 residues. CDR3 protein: CASTALRAGGSDEQFF.

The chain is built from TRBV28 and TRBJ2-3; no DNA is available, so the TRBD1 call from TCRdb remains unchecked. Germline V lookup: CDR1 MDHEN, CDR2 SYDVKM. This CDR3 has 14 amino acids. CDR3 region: CASRGAGGTDTQYF.

The CDR3 loop is CASTGTSGRNGEQFF. The V and J genes are TRBV2 and TRBJ2-1; without DNA, the TCRdb call of TRBD2 cannot be checked. CDR3 length: 15 amino acids. The V gene's germline CDR1 is SNHLY and CDR2 FYNNEI. The full variable domain, in which reference TRBV2 and TRBJ2-1 provide the parts outside the CDR3, is EPEVTQTPSHQVTQMGQEVILRCVPISNHLYFYWYRQILGQKVEFLVSFYNNEISEKSEIFDDQFSVERPDGSNFTLKIRSTKLEDSAMYFCASTGTSGRNGEQFFGPGTRLTVL.

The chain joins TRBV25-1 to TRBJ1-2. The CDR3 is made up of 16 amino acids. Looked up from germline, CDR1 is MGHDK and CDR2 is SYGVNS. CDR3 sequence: CASSARTAGEVYGYTF.

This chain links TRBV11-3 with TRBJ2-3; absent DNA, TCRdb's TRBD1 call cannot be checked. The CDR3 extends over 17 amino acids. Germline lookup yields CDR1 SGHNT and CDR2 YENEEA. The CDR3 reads CASSLGSGTGVPDTQYF.